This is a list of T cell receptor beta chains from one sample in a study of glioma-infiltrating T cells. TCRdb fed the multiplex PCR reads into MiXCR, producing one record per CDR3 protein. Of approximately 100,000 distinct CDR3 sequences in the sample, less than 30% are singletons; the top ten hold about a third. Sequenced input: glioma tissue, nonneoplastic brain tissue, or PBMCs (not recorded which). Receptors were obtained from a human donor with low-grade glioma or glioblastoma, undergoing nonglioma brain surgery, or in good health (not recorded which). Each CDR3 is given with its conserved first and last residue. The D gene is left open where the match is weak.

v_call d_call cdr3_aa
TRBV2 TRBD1 CASRDRVMNTEAFF
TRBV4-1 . CASSPGDTPYTEAFF
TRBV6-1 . CASGPYISYEQYF
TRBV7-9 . CASSPQTREKLFF
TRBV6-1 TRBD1 CASSSGGGTEAFF
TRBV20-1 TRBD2 CSDRLAGVGINERFF
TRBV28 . CASTRWGIGELFF
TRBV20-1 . CSARVRRAVETQYF
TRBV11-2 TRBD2 CASSFLSGRARDTQYF
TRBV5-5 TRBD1 CASSRGQGEETQYF
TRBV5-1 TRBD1 CASSRGQGEKLFF
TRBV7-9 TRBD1 CASRWIGGDSGNTIYF
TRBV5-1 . CASSYGAGLVNTEAFF
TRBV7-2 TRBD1 CASRGADRGYNEQFF
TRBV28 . CASSLRFGSSGANVLTF
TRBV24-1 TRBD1 CATRRTGFHEQYF
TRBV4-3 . CASSQDERYEQYF
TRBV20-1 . CSARDFLDSLNTEAFF
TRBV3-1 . CASSQEGPSYEQYF
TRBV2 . CASNPMGGTDTQYF
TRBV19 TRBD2 CASSTKTSGKYEQYF
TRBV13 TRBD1 CASSLGRTGTAFYNSLLHF
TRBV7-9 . CASSLARGTDTGELFF
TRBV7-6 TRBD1 CASSLSGQGLDEQYF
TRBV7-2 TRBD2 CASSLELGAGLANNEQFF
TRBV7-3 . CVSSLAQDSPLHF
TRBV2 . CASNSQGIEQYF
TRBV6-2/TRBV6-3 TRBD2 CASSYLLAGSYEQYF
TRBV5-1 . CASSLEQTNTEAFF